These 25 T cell receptor beta chains were sequenced from one sample in a study of blood T cell repertoires in COVID-19. TCRdb keeps only in-frame clones here, not all; method: immunoSEQ multiplex PCR. The sample has 200,000 or so clones, roughly nine tenths seen once. Sample: peripheral blood. These receptors originate from a woman between 70 and 85 years old with acute or convalescent COVID-19.

The chain links TRBV12-5 to TRBJ2-7, with a possible D match to TRBD2 (6 bases). The CDR3 length is 13 residues. Trimming shortened V by 4 bases and J by 7 bases, and 14 bases separated the two germline ends. The germline V gene has CDR1 LGHNT and CDR2 FRNRAP. CDR3 sequence reads: CASGSGTAGEQYF. In DNA form, the CDR3 reads TGTGCTAGTGGTTCCGGGACCGCGGGGGAGCAGTACTTC. Complete variable domain (other parts from reference TRBV12-5 and TRBJ2-7): DARVTQTPRHKVTEMGQEVTMRCQPILGHNTVFWYRQTMMQGLELLAYFRNRAPLDDSGMPKDRFSAEMPDATLATLKIQPSEPRDSAVYFCASGSGTAGEQYFGPGTRLTVT.

V and J are TRBV11-3 and TRBJ2-7, with TRBD1 matching 8 bases. The CDR3 totals 15 residues. Germline trimming cut 5 bases from V and 1 base from J; bases unmatched to any gene: 7. Germline lookup yields CDR1 SGHNT and CDR2 YENEEA. CDR3 residues: CASSPGTGYSYEQYF. The CDR3 bases are TGTGCCAGCAGCCCCGGGACAGGATATTCCTACGAGCAGTACTTC.

This clone was seen only once. This chain links TRBV4-1 with TRBJ1-2, with TRBD1 as a possible D gene (6 bases). Between the trimmed V and J ends, which lost 4 bases and 4 bases, there was a span of 13 bases. Germline CDR1 and CDR2: MGHRA and YSYEKL. The CDR3 totals 14 residues. CDR3 protein: CASSLTDRSYGYTF. CDR3 sequence (DNA): TGCGCCAGCAGCCTCACCGACAGGAGCTATGGCTACACCTTC.

Here the CDR3 reads CASSEGGTEQFF. The CDR3 DNA reads TGTGCCAGCAGTGAAGGGGGCACGGAGCAGTTCTTC. The chain is built from TRBV2 and TRBJ2-1; D is possibly TRBD1 (5 bases). The germline V gene has CDR1 SNHLY and CDR2 FYNNEI. The length of the CDR3 is 12 residues. Trimming removed 1 base at V and 10 bases at J, with 8 bases between.

The rearrangement links TRBV5-4 to TRBJ2-1; TRBD2 agrees at 10 bases. The J segment lost 5 bases and the V segment lost 3 bases, leaving 5 bases of the junction unmatched. The CDR3 consists of 15 residues. CDR1 SGHNT and CDR2 YYREEE come from the germline V gene (reference sequence). Written as DNA, the CDR3 is TGTGCCAGCAGCTCTACTAGCGGGGTCCACAATGAGCAGTTCTTC. This translates into CASSSTSGVHNEQFF.

V is TRBV6-2 or TRBV6-3 and J is TRBJ2-7; D unresolved. V shed 0 bases and J shed 5 bases, with 14 bases lying between them. The CDR3 consists of 15 residues. Germline V gene lookup returns CDR1 MNHEY and CDR2 SVGEGT. DNA of the CDR3: TGTGCCAGCAGTTACTCTCCCCCTGCGGCCCACGAGCAGTACTTC. It encodes CASSYSPPAAHEQYF.

This chain's CDR3 is CASSPGQDPNTEAFF. CDR3 nucleotides: TGTGCCAGCTCACCGGGACAGGACCCGAACACTGAAGCTTTCTTT. The chain joins TRBV18 to TRBJ1-1; 8 nucleotides agree with TRBD1. The CDR3 has 15 residues. Unmatched junction bases numbered 4, after V lost 3 bases and J lost 1 base. Germline lookup yields CDR1 KGHSH and CDR2 LQKENI.

The V gene is TRBV6-2 or TRBV6-3, the J gene TRBJ2-7, with D possibly being TRBD1 (6 bases). CDR1 and CDR2 from the germline V gene are MNHEY and SVGEGT. The CDR3 sequence is 15 residues long. V lost 4 bases and J lost 0, with 13 bases in between. CDR3 loop: CASSSPGDFSYEQYF. CDR3 sequence (DNA): TGTGCCAGCAGTTCGCCAGGGGATTTCTCCTACGAGCAGTACTTC.

This clone was observed a handful of times. This rearrangement joins TRBV7-2 to TRBJ2-7; TRBD1 matches 7 bases. This CDR3 has 15 amino acids. The germline CDR1 and CDR2 sequences are SGHTA and FQGNSA. Losses at the gene ends were 1 base for V and 2 bases for J; bases not matched to a gene: 5. CDR3 region: CASSLVWDSAYEQYF. Here the CDR3 DNA reads TGTGCCAGCAGCTTAGTATGGGACAGCGCCTACGAGCAGTACTTC.

The chain couples TRBV2 to TRBJ1-1; maybe TRBD1 (6 bases). The germline V gene encodes CDR1 SNHLY and CDR2 FYNNEI. The CDR3 covers 16 residues. Deletions cut 9 bases from V and 0 bases from J, with 20 bases between. The CDR3 bases are TGTGCCAGTACCTTAGGGGGTCGGCTAATGAACACTGAAGCTTTCTTT. As protein: CASTLGGRLMNTEAFF. The variable domain in full, with the rest retrieved from reference TRBV2 and TRBJ1-1, is EPEVTQTPSHQVTQMGQEVILRCVPISNHLYFYWYRQILGQKVEFLVSFYNNEISEKSEIFDDQFSVERPDGSNFTLKIRSTKLEDSAMYFCASTLGGRLMNTEAFFGQGTRLTVV.

This rearrangement joins TRBV7-9 to TRBJ2-2; D gene ambiguous. Germline V gene data show CDR1 as SEHNR and CDR2 as FQNEAQ (reference sequence). The V end was cut by 5 bases, the J end by 5 bases, with 9 bases between. The CDR3 is 13 residues long. In nucleotides, the CDR3 is TGTGCCAGCAGCCCTCCTAGAACCGGGGAGCTGTTTTTT. This encodes CASSPPRTGELFF.

The rearrangement uses TRBV7-8 and TRBJ1-5, with 7 bases that match TRBD1. V gave up 2 bases and J gave up 3 bases; unmatched junction bases: 10. The CDR3 is 17 amino acids. The germline gives CDR1 SGHVS, CDR2 FQNEAQ. In DNA, the CDR3 is TGTGCCAGCAGCTTAAGTTCGGGACAGATTCTCAATCAGCCCCAGCATTTT. As protein: CASSLSSGQILNQPQHF.

J is TRBJ2-3 and V is TRBV11-2; a weak D match, TRBD2 (6 bases). CDR1 is SGHAT, CDR2 FQNNGV, per germline. This CDR3 has 14 amino acids. Trimming stripped 6 bases from V and 7 bases from J, with 17 bases between. CDR3 coding DNA: TGTGCCAGCAGTCTACAGCGGGTGGCTCATACGCAGTATTTT. Translating gives CASSLQRVAHTQYF.

The chain joins TRBV11-2 to TRBJ1-4; D might be TRBD1 (5 bases). From germline, CDR1 is SGHAT and CDR2 FQNNGV. The germline V and J ends were trimmed by 6 bases and 5 bases, with 16 bases remaining between them. The CDR3 sequence is 15 residues long. CDR3 sequence: CASSITGGRNEKLFF. The CDR3, as DNA: TGTGCCAGCAGTATAACAGGCGGGAGAAATGAAAAACTGTTTTTT.

The chain employs TRBV20-1 and TRBJ2-1; D gene unclear. The germline V and J ends were trimmed by 0 bases and 12 bases, with 9 bases remaining between them. The V gene's germline CDR1 is DFQATT and CDR2 SNEGSKA (reference sequence). This CDR3 is built from 11 residues. CDR3 protein: CSAREAPAQFF. The CDR3 DNA sequence: TGCAGTGCTAGAGAGGCCCCCGCGCAGTTCTTC.

The chain links TRBV19 to TRBJ1-3; D is undetermined. With 3 bases removed from V and 0 bases from J, the gap between germline ends came to 6 bases. The CDR3 is 14 residues long. The germline V gene has CDR1 LNHDA and CDR2 SQIVND (reference sequence). CDR3 loop: CASSISVSGNTIYF. The DNA of the CDR3 is TGTGCCAGTAGTATTTCAGTCTCTGGAAACACCATATATTTT.

This rearrangement joins TRBV28 to TRBJ1-2; no reliable D call. The V end was cut by 3 bases, the J end by 5 bases, with 7 bases between. The CDR3 is 12 amino acids. Germline CDR1 MDHEN, CDR2 SYDVKM. DNA of the CDR3: TGTGCCAGCAGTTTCGACATTTATGGCTACACCTTC. Encoded protein: CASSFDIYGYTF.

Only a few counts were recorded for this clone. The chain joins TRBV7-2 to TRBJ1-6; TRBD1 is a possible D gene (5 bases). Germline lookup yields CDR1 SGHTA and CDR2 FQGNSA. The CDR3 length is 15 residues. Deletions cut 4 bases from V and 10 bases from J, with 17 bases between. CDR3: CASSSVSLGASPLHF. The CDR3 bases are TGTGCCAGCAGCTCCGTCAGCCTAGGGGCCTCACCCCTCCACTTT.

The chain combines TRBV18 with TRBJ2-3; TRBD2 aligns across 9 bases. V was clipped by 3 bases and J by 1 base; unmatched bases: 5. The CDR3 totals 16 residues. Germline V gene lookup returns CDR1 KGHSH and CDR2 LQKENI. The CDR3, as DNA: TGTGCCAGCTCACCCCAGGTAGCGGGGGGCACAGATACGCAGTATTTT. This encodes CASSPQVAGGTDTQYF. The full variable domain, in which reference TRBV18 and TRBJ2-3 provide the parts outside the CDR3, is NAGVMQNPRHLVRRRGQEARLRCSPMKGHSHVYWYRQLPEEGLKFMVYLQKENIIDESGMPKERFSAEFPKEGPSILRIQQVVRGDSAAYFCASSPQVAGGTDTQYFGPGTRLTVL.

This clone was seen more than once but under ten times. The V gene is TRBV5-4, the J gene TRBJ2-2; 8 bases align to TRBD1. Per the germline V gene, CDR1 is SGHNT and CDR2 is YYREEE (reference sequence). The CDR3 is 15 residues long. The ends lost 2 bases at V and 6 bases at J; junction bases unmatched: 6. As DNA, the CDR3 is TGTGCCAGCAGCTTAGACAGGGGAGTGGCCGGGGAGCTGTTTTTT. Amino acids: CASSLDRGVAGELFF. The full variable domain, with the rest looked up from reference TRBV5-4 and TRBJ2-2, is ETGVTQSPTHLIKTRGQQVTLRCSSQSGHNTVSWYQQALGQGPQFIFQYYREEENGRGNFPPRFSGLQFPNYSSELNVNALELDDSALYLCASSLDRGVAGELFFGEGSRLTVL.

V and J are TRBV3-1 (or the pseudogene TRBV3-2) and TRBJ2-7; TRBD2 matches at 11 bases. Germline CDR1 LGHDT, CDR2 YNNKEL (reference sequence). V lost 4 bases to trimming and J lost 9 bases; unmatched junction nucleotides: 8. The CDR3 runs to 14 residues. CDR3 sequence: CASSLSGGDMGQYF. The CDR3 DNA follows: TGTGCCAGCAGCCTTAGCGGGGGGGACATGGGGCAGTACTTC.

This chain connects TRBV3-1 (or the pseudogene TRBV3-2) to TRBJ1-2; 9 bases align to TRBD1. This CDR3 spans 14 amino acids. The V and J ends lost 4 bases and 7 bases, in that order; junction bases with no gene match: 7. Germline loops: CDR1 LGHDT, CDR2 YNNKEL (reference sequence). The CDR3 loop is CASSPRDRVGGYTF. The CDR3 coding sequence is TGTGCCAGCAGCCCCCGGGACAGGGTCGGTGGCTACACCTTC.

This chain connects TRBV6-5 to TRBJ1-1; TRBD1 matches at 11 bases. The CDR3 covers 13 residues. CDR1 and CDR2 from the germline V gene are MNHEY and SVGAGI. Trimming removed 6 bases from V and 5 bases from J; junction bases left unmatched: 2. In DNA form, the CDR3 reads TGTGCCAGCAGGGACAGGGGGCGAACTGAAGCTTTCTTT. Translated: CASRDRGRTEAFF.

The J gene is TRBJ1-5, the V gene TRBV27, with D possibly TRBD1 on 6 matching bases. V was cut by 6 bases and J by 1 base, with 13 bases left in between. The length of the CDR3 is 15 residues. Per germline, CDR1 MNHEY and CDR2 SMNVEV (reference sequence). CDR3 DNA sequence: TGTGCCAGCAGACCCAGGGGTGCAAGCAATCAGCCCCAGCATTTT. Translated, it gives CASRPRGASNQPQHF.

The chain recombines TRBV12-3 or TRBV12-4 with TRBJ1-1; D remains unclear. V lost 3 bases to trimming and J lost 4 bases, with 9 bases between them. CDR3 size: 13 residues. CDR3 DNA sequence: TGTGCCAGCAGTTTTAGGGAGGTCACTGAAGCTTTCTTT. It is translated as CASSFREVTEAFF.